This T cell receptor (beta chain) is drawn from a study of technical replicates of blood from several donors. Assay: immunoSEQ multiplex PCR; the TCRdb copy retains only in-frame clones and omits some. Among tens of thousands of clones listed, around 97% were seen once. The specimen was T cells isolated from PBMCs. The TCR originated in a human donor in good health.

The DNA of the CDR3 is TGTGCCAGCTCACTTACCCAGGGGAACACTGAAGCTTTCTTT. Residues: CASSLTQGNTEAFF. V and J are TRBV18 and TRBJ1-1; maybe TRBD1 (5 bases). The CDR3 contains 14 residues. Trimming took 4 bases from V and 1 from J, leaving 10 bases between them. Per germline, CDR1 KGHSH and CDR2 LQKENI.